Sequencing of this TCR beta chain was carried out in a study of blood T cell repertoires in COVID-19. Turning to the study itself: Whether acute or convalescent, the COVID-19 samples came from the United States, Italy and Spain. The analysed material was cDNA or gDNA that came from T cells, B-cell-depleted T cells, or PBMCs.

As handled by the study authors: Reference gene primer amplification yielded estimated nucleated cell counts. Sequencing was performed with immunoSEQ multiplex PCR; in TCRdb, only in-frame clones are kept and a portion is missing. From that table come the V and J calls and clone size; the DNA was used to work out D and trimming. The repertoire holds about 160,000 clones, roughly 74% seen once, with about 15% in the top ten. The specimen was peripheral blood. This clonotype was sampled from a woman older than 75 with acute or convalescent COVID-19.

CDR3 DNA: TGTGCCAGCAGCCAATGGAGCGGGAGGATCCAAGAGACCCAGTACTTC. It translates to CASSQWSGRIQETQYF. The genes are TRBV4-2 and TRBJ2-5; 9 bases fit TRBD2. Germline-derived CDR1 and CDR2 are LGHNA and YNFKEQ. This CDR3 is 16 amino acids long. V was pared by 2 bases and J by 1 base, with 5 bases of the junction left unmatched.